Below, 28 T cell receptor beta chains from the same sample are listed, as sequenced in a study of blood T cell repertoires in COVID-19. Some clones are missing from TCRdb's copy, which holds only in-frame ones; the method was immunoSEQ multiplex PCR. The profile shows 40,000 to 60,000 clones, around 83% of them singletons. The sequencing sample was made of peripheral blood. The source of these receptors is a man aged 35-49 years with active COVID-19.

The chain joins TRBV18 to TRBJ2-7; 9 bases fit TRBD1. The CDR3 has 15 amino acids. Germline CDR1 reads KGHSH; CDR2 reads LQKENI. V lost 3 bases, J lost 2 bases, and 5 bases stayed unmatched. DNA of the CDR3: TGTGCCAGCTCACCCCAGGACAGGGGCCCCTACGAGCAGTACTTC. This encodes CASSPQDRGPYEQYF.

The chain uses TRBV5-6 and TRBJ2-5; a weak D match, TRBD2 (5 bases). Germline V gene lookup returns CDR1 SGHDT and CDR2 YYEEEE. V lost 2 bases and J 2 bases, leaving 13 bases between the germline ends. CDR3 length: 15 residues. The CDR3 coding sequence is TGTGCCAGCAGCTTTAGGACTTGGGGACAAGAGACCCAGTACTTC. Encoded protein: CASSFRTWGQETQYF.

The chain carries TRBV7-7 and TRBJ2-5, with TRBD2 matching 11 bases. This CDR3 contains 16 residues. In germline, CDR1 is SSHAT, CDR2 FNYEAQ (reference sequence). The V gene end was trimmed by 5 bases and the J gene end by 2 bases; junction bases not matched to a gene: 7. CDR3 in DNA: TGTGCCAGCAGCCCTTGGATAGCGGGAGGGCAAGAGACCCAGTACTTC. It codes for CASSPWIAGGQETQYF.

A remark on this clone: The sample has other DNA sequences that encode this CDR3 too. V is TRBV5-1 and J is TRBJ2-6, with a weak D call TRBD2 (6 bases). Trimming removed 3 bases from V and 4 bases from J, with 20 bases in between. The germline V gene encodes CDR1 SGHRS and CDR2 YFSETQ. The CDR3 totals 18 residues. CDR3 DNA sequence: TGCGCCAGCAGCTCCTCATTTGGACGCCGGGGGGGGGCCAACGTCCTGACTTTC. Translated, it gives CASSSSFGRRGGANVLTF.

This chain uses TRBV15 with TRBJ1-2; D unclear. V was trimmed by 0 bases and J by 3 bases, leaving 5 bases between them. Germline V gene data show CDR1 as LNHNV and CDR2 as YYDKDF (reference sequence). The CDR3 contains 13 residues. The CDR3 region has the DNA TGTGCCACCAGCAGAGATAAGCACTATGGCTACACCTTC. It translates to CATSRDKHYGYTF.

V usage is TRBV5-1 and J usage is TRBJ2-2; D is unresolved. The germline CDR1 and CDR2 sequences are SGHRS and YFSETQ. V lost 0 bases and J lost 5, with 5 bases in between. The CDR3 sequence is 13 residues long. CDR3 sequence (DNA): TGCGCCAGCAGCTTGGACTGGACCGGGGAGCTGTTTTTT. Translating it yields CASSLDWTGELFF.

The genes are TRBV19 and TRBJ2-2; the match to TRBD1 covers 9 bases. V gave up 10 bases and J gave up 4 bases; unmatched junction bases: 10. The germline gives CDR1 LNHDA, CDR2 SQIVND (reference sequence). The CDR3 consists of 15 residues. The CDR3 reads CATEGQGRGTGELFF. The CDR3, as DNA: TGTGCCACCGAGGGACAGGGAAGGGGCACCGGGGAGCTGTTTTTT.

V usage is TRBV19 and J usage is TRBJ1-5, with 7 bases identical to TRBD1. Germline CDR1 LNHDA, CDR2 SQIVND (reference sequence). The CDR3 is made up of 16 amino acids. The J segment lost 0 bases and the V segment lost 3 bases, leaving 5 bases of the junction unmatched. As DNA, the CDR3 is TGTGCCAGTAGTATGACGGGACAGATTAGCAATCAGCCCCAGCATTTT. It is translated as CASSMTGQISNQPQHF.

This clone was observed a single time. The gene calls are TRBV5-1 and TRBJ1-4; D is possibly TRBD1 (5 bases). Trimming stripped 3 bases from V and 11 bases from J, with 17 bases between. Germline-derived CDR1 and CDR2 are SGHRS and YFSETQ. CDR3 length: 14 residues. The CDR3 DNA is TGCGCCAGCAGCTCCGGAAGACAGTACGAGAAACTGTTTTTT. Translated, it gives CASSSGRQYEKLFF.

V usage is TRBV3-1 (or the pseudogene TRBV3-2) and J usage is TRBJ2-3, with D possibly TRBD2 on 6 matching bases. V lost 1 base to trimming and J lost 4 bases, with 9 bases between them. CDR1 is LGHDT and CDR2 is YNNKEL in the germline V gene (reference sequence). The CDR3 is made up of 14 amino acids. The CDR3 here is CASSQGGEADTQYF. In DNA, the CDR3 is TGTGCCAGCAGCCAAGGGGGGGAGGCAGATACGCAGTATTTT.

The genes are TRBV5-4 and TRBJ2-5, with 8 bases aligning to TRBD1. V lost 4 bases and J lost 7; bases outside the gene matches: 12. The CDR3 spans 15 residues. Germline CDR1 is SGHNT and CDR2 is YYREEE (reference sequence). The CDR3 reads CASSARQGMAGTQYF. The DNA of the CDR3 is TGTGCCAGCAGCGCTAGACAGGGGATGGCGGGGACCCAGTACTTC. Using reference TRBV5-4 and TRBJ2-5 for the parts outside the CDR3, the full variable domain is ETGVTQSPTHLIKTRGQQVTLRCSSQSGHNTVSWYQQALGQGPQFIFQYYREEENGRGNFPPRFSGLQFPNYSSELNVNALELDDSALYLCASSARQGMAGTQYFGPGTRLLVL.

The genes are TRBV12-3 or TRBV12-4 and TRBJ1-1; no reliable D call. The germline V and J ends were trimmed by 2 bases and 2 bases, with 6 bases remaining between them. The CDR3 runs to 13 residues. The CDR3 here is CASSLSLNTEAFF. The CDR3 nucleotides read TGTGCCAGCAGTTTATCACTAAACACTGAAGCTTTCTTT.

CDR3 in amino acids: CASSGGQAYGNTIYF. CDR3 DNA sequence: TGCGCCAGCAGCGGGGGACAGGCTTACGGAAACACCATATATTTT. This chain links TRBV5-1 with TRBJ1-3; 8 bases match TRBD1. The germline V gene has CDR1 SGHRS and CDR2 YFSETQ. The CDR3 has 15 residues. After removal of 4 bases from V and 4 bases from J, the junction contained 7 bases not matched to a gene.

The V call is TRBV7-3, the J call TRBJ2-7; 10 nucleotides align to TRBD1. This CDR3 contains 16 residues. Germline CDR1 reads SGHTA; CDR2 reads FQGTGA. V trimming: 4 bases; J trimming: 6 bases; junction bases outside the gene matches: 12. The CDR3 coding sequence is TGTGCCAGCAGCTCATACCGGGACAGGGGAAAGGGCGAGCAGTACTTC. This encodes CASSSYRDRGKGEQYF.

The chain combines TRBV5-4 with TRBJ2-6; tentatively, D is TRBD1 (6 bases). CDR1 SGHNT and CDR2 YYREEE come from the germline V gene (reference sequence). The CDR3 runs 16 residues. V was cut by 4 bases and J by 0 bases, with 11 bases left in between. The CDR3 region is CASSATRGSGANVLTF. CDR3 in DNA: TGTGCCAGCAGCGCCACCAGGGGCTCTGGGGCCAACGTCCTGACTTTC.

CDR3 in amino acids: CASSPPGVTDTQYF. As DNA, the CDR3 is TGTGCCAGCAGCCCCCCAGGGGTGACAGATACGCAGTATTTT. The J gene is TRBJ2-3, the V gene TRBV7-3, with D tentatively TRBD1 (6 bases). V lost 5 bases and J lost 3, with 12 bases in between. The CDR3 has 14 residues. CDR1 is SGHTA and CDR2 is FQGTGA in the germline V gene.

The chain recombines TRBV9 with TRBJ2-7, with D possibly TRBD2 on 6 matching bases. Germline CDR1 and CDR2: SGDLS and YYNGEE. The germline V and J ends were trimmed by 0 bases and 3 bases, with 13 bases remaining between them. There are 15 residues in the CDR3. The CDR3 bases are TGTGCCAGCAGCGTAGTGGGGGGAACACTCTACGAGCAGTACTTC. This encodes CASSVVGGTLYEQYF.

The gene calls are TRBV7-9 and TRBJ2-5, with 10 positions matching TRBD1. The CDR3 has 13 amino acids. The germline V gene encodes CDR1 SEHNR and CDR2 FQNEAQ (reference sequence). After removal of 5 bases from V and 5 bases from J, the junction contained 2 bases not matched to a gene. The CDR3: CASSLDRGETQYF. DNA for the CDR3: TGTGCCAGCAGCCTGGACAGGGGGGAGACCCAGTACTTC.

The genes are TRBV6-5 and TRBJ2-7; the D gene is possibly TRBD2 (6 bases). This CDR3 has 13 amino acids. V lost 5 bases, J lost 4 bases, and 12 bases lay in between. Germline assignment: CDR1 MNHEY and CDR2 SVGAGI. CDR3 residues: CASSLGTEYEQYF. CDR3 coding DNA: TGTGCCAGCAGTCTCGGGACTGAGTACGAGCAGTACTTC.

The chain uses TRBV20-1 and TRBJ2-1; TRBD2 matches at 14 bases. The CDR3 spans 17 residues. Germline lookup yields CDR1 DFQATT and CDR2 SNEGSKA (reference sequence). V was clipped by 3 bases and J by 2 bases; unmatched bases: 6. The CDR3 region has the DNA TGCAGTGCTAGTCCCGGGACTAGCGGGGGAACCTACAATGAGCAGTTCTTC. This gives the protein CSASPGTSGGTYNEQFF.

CDR3 in amino acids: CASSFLAGAYTEAFF. The CDR3 DNA sequence: TGTGCCAGCAGCTTCCTTGCGGGGGCGTACACTGAAGCTTTCTTT. The rearrangement links TRBV7-3 to TRBJ1-1; tentative D call: TRBD1 (6 bases). Deletions cut 3 bases from V and 3 bases from J, with 14 bases between. Germline assignment: CDR1 SGHTA and CDR2 FQGTGA. CDR3 size: 15 residues.

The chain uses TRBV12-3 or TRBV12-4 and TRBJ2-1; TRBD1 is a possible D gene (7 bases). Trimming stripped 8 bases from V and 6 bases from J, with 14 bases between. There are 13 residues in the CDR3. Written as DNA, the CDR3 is TGTGCCAGCCGGGAGACAGGGCCCAATGAGCAGTTCTTC. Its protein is CASRETGPNEQFF.

As DNA, the CDR3 is TGTGCCAGCAGCCTGGGACTAGCGAGTGAGCAGTTCTTC. Residues: CASSLGLASEQFF. The V and J genes are TRBV11-3 and TRBJ2-1; TRBD2 agrees at 10 bases. The CDR3 extends over 13 amino acids. V lost 5 bases to trimming and J lost 9 bases; unmatched junction nucleotides: 4. CDR1 and CDR2 (germline): SGHNT, YENEEA. The full variable domain, in which reference TRBV11-3 and TRBJ2-1 provide the parts outside the CDR3, is EAGVVQSPRYKIIEKKQPVAFWCNPISGHNTLYWYLQNLGQGPELLIRYENEEAVDDSQLPKDRFSAERLKGVDSTLKIQPAELGDSAVYLCASSLGLASEQFFGPGTRLTVL.

The chain's CDR3 is CASSVGAGQYGETQYF. The CDR3 DNA follows: TGTGCCAGCAGCGTAGGGGCGGGGCAGTACGGAGAGACCCAGTACTTC. The V call is TRBV9, the J call TRBJ2-5; D is possibly TRBD2 (6 bases). Trimming took 0 bases from V and 4 from J, leaving 16 bases between them. The CDR3 runs to 16 residues. Germline V gives CDR1 SGDLS, CDR2 YYNGEE.

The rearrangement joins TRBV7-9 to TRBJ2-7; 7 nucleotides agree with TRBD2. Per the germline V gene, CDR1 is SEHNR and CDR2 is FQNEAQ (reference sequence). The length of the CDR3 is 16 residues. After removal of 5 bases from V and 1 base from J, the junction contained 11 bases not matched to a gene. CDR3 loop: CASSPRPGLPSYEQYF. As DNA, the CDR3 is TGTGCCAGCAGCCCACGACCGGGACTACCATCCTACGAGCAGTACTTC. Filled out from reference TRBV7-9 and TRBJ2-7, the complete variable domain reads DTGVSQNPRHKITKRGQNVTFRCDPISEHNRLYWYRQTLGQGPEFLTYFQNEAQLEKSRLLSDRFSAERPKGSFSTLEIQRTEQGDSAMYLCASSPRPGLPSYEQYFGPGTRLTVT.

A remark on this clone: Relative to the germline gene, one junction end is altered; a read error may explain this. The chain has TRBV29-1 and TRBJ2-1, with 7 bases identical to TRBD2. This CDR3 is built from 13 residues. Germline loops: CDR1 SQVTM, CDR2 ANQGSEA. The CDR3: CSVEGLADNEQFF. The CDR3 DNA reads TGCAGCGTAGAAGGGCTAGCGGACAATGAGCAGTTCTTC.

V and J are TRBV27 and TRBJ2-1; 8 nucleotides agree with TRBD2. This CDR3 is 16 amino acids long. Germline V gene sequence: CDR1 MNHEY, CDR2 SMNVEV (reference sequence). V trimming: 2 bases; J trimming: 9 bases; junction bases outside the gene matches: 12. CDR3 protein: CASSLAAGTRAGEQFF. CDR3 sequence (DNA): TGTGCCAGCAGTTTAGCGGCTGGGACTAGGGCCGGTGAGCAGTTCTTC.

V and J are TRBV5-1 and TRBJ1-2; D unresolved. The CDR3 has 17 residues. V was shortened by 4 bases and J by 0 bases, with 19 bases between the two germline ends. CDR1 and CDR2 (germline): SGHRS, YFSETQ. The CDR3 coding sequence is TGCGCCAGCAGCGAATCAACTCCAGGTCTATCTAACTATGGCTACACCTTC. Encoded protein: CASSESTPGLSNYGYTF.